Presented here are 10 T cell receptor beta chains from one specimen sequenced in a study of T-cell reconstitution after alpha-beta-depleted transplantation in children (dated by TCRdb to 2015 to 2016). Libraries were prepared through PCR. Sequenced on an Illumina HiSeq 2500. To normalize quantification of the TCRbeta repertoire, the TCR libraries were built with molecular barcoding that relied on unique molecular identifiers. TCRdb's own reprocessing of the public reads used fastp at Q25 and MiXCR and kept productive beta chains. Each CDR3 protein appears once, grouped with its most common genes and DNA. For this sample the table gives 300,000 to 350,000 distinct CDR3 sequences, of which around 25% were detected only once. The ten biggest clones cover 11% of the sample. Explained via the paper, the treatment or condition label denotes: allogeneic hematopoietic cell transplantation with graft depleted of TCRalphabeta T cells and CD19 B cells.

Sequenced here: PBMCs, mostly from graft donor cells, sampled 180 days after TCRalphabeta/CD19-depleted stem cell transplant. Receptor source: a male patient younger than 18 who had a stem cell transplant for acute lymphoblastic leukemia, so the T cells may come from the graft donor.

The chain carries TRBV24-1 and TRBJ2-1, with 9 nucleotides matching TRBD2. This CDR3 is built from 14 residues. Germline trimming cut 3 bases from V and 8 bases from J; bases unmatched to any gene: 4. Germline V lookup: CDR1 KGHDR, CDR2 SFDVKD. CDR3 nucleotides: TGTGCCACCAGTGATGCCGGGACTAGCTATGAGCAGTTCTTC. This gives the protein CATSDAGTSYEQFF.

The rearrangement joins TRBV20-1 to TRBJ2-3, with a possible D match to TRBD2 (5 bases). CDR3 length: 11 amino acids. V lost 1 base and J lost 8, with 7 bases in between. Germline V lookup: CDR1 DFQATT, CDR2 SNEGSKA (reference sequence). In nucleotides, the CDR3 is TGCAGTGCTAGAGGCGGAGGTACGCAGTATTTT. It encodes CSARGGGTQYF.

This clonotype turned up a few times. Here the CDR3 DNA reads TGCGCCAGCCGCCAACTAGCGGCATACCAAGAGACCCAGTACTTC. Residues: CASRQLAAYQETQYF. This sequence joins TRBV5-1 and TRBJ2-5, with 8 bases aligning to TRBD2. CDR1 and CDR2 (germline): SGHRS, YFSETQ. J was trimmed by 0 bases and V by 7 bases; bases with no gene match: 8. The CDR3 is 15 residues long.

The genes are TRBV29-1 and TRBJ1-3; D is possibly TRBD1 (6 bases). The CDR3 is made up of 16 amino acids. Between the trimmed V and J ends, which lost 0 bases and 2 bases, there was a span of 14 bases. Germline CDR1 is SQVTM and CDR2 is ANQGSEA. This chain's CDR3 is CSVEDFGRGAGNTIYF. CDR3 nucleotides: TGCAGCGTTGAAGATTTTGGCAGGGGCGCTGGAAACACCATATATTTT.

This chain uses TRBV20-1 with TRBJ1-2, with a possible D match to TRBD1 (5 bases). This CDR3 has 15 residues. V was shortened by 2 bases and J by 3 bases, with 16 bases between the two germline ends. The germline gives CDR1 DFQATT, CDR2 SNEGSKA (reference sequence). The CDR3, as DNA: TGCAGTGCTAGACGGCAGACGGGGGAATACTATGGCTACACCTTC. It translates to CSARRQTGEYYGYTF.

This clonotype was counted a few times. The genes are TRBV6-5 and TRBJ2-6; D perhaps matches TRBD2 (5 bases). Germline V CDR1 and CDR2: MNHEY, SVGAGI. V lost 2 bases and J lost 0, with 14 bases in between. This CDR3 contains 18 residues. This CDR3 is CASSYTGSPLSGANVLTF. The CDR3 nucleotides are TGTGCCAGCAGTTACACGGGGAGTCCCCTCTCTGGGGCCAACGTCCTGACTTTC.

CDR3 coding DNA: TGCGCCAGCAGCTTGGCCCTTTCCAGGGTGAGCTACGAGCAGTACTTC. Amino acids: CASSLALSRVSYEQYF. This sequence joins TRBV5-1 and TRBJ2-7; D perhaps matches TRBD1 (5 bases). From germline, CDR1 is SGHRS and CDR2 YFSETQ. V was pared by 0 bases and J by 3 bases, with 16 bases between. The CDR3 is made up of 16 amino acids.

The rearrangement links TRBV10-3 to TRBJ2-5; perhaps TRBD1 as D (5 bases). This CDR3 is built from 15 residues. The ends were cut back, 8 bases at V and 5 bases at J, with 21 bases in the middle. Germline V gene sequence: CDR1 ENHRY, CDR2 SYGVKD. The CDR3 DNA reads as TGTGCCATCCAGGACATAGTCGGAGTGGGGGAGACCCAGTACTTC. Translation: CAIQDIVGVGETQYF.

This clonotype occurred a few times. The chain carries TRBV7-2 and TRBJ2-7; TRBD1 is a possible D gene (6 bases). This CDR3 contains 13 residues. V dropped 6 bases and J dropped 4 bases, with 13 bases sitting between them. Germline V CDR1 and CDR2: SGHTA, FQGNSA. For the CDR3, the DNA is TGTGCCAGCAGGACAACAGGGCCATACGAGCAGTACTTC. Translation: CASRTTGPYEQYF.

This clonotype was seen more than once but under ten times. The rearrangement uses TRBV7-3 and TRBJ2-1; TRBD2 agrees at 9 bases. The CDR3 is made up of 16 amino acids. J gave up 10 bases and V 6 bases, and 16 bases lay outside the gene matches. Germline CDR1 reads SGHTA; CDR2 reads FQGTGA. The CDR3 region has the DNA TGTGCCAGCAGACCTGGGAGAGTAGCGGGAGAGGGGGAGCAGTTCTTC. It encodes CASRPGRVAGEGEQFF. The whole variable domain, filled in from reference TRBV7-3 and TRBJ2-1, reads GAGVSQTPSNKVTEKGKYVELRCDPISGHTALYWYRQSLGQGPEFLIYFQGTGAADDSGLPNDRFFAVRPEGSVSTLKIQRTERGDSAVYLCASRPGRVAGEGEQFFGPGTRLTVL.